This T cell receptor (beta chain) originates from a study of blood T cell repertoires in COVID-19. Overall study: The samples span acute and convalescent COVID-19 from the United States, Italy and Spain. PBMCs, B-cell-depleted T cells, or T cells provided the cDNA or gDNA that made up the material.

In the source study's methods: Amplification from reference gene primers served as the basis for estimated nucleated cell counts. Assay used: immunoSEQ multiplex PCR; TCRdb lists only in-frame clones, some missing. V, J and clone size are those of that table, while D and trimming were read from the DNA. The sample records about 97,000 clones, about 87% being singletons. The germline V gene encodes CDR1 SGHTA and CDR2 FQGNSA. The CDR3 totals 15 residues. The V end lost 1 base, the J end lost 2 bases, and 11 bases lay between the germline ends. The sequenced sample was peripheral blood. The origin of this receptor is a human donor in a cohort sampled during active COVID-19. The V call is TRBV7-2, the J call TRBJ2-5; possible D gene TRBD2, 7 bases. The CDR3 nucleotides read TGTGCCAGCAGCTTAGTGGGGGGGGCGCAAGAGACCCAGTACTTC. Translating gives CASSLVGGAQETQYF.